The T cell receptor beta chain under discussion was sequenced for a study of CD8+ T cells in alopecia areata. Study information: Each of the treated patients was given oral tofacitinib, 5 to 10 mg twice daily, for moderate-to-severe alopecia areata. Tofacitinib therapy lasting 6 to 18 months was followed by 6 months off drug.

The CDR3 contains 16 residues. The junction had 4 bases not matched to a gene; V was cut back by 0 bases and J by 1 base. Regarding treatment: oral pan-JAK inhibitor, 5-10 mg twice daily. Turning to this clone: Its antigen remains unidentified.

Study outcomes and limitations: It was observed that many expanded lesional clones persisted in scalp and blood during tofacitinib.

cDNA reverse transcribed from extracted RNA served as the sequencing template. Profiling relied on immunoSEQ multiplex PCR, and the TCRdb table lists in-frame clones only, not all of them. The table lists 79,000 or so clones, roughly 70% of them singletons, with around a quarter in the top ten. The material was CD8+ T cells sorted from blood, obtained at week 24, from a patient treated with tofacitinib. The origin of this receptor is a human donor with alopecia areata. V and J are TRBV23-1 and TRBJ2-3; 7 bases map to TRBD2. TRBV23-1 is recorded as an ORF, its role being uncertain. The CDR3 coding sequence is TGCGCCAGCAGTCAATCAAGCGGGGACCGCACAGATACGCAGTATTTT. Protein product: CASSQSSGDRTDTQYF.